This T cell receptor (beta chain) was profiled in a study of blood T cells in healthy people across ages. Study-wide results and caveats: In older individuals, TCR beta diversity per million T cells was lower, falling roughly linearly with age. The study lacked donor CMV status, which possibly confounded expanded clonotype changes.

Then a second PCR, running about 6 to 12 cycles, was carried out with a sample-barcoded 5' primer and a J-beta primer mix. Each of the cDNA molecules was tagged by a template-switch adaptor with 12 random nucleotides. TCRdb ran MiXCR on the 5' RACE reads and lists one entry per CDR3 protein. The sample has fewer than 1 million distinct CDR3 sequences, about 42% seen once. V was pared by 5 bases and J by 5 bases, with 13 bases between. The CDR3 length is 13 residues. The V gene's germline CDR1 is MDHEN and CDR2 SYDVKM. Only a few counts were recorded for this clonotype. Its antigen remains unknown. The chain recombines TRBV28 with TRBJ2-7; maybe TRBD1 (5 bases). The TCR sequence derives from a man aged 60 to 69 in good health. The source material was blood. As DNA, the CDR3 is TGTGCCAGCAGTCTGGGCAGGGCCCACGAGCAGTACTTC. This gives the protein CASSLGRAHEQYF.